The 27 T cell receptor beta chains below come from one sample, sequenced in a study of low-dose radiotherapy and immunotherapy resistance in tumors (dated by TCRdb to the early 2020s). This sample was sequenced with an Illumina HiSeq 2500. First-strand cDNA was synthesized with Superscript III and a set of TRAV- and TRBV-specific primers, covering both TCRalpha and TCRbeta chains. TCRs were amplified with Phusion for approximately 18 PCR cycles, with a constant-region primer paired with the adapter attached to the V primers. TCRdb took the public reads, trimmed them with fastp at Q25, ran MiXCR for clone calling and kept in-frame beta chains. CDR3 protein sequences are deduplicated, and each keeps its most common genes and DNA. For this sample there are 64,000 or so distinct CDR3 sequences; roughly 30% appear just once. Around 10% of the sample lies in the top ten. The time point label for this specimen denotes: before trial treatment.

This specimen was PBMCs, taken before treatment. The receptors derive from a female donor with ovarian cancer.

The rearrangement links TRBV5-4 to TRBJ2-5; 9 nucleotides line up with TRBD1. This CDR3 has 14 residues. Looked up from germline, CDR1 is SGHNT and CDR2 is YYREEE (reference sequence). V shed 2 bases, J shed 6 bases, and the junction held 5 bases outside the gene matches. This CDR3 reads CASSFTGTGKTQYF. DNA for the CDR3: TGTGCCAGCAGCTTCACGGGGACAGGGAAGACCCAGTACTTC.

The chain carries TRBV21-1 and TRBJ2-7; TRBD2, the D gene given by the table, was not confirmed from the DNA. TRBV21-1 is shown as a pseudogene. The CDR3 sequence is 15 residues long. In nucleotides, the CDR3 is TGTGCCAGCAGCAAATGGGAGGGAACGGGGTACGAGCAGTACTTC. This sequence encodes CASSKWEGTGYEQYF.

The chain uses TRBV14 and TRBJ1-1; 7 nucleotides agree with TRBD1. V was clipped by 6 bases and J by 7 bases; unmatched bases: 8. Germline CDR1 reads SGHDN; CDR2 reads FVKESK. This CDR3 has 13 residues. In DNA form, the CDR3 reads TGTGCCAGCAGTCTACGACAGGGCGGTGAAGCTTTCTTT. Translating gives CASSLRQGGEAFF. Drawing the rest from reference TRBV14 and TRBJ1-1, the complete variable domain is EAGVTQFPSHSVIEKGQTVTLRCDPISGHDNLYWYRRVMGKEIKFLLHFVKESKQDESGMPNNRFLAERTGGTYSTLKVQPAELEDSGVYFCASSLRQGGEAFFGQGTRLTVV.

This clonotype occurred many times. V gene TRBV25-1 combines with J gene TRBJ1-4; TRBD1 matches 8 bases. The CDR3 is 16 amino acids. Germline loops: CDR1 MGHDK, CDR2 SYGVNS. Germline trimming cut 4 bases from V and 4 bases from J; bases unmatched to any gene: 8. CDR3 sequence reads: CASSAPGQDLNEKLFF. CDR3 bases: TGTGCCAGCAGTGCACCGGGACAGGACCTTAATGAAAAACTGTTTTTT.

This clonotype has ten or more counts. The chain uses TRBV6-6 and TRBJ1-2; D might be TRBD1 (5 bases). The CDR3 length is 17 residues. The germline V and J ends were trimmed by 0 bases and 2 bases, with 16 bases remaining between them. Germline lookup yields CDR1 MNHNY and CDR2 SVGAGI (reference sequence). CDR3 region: CASSYSAPGQGNYGYTF. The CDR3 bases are TGTGCCAGCAGTTACTCGGCCCCAGGGCAAGGGAACTATGGCTACACCTTC.

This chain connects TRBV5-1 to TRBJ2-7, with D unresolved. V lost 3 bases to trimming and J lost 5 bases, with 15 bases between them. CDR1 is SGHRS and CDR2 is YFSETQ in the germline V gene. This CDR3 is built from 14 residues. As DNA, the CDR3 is TGCGCCAGCAGCTCTTACAAGGGCGTCGACGAGCAGTACTTC. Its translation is CASSSYKGVDEQYF.

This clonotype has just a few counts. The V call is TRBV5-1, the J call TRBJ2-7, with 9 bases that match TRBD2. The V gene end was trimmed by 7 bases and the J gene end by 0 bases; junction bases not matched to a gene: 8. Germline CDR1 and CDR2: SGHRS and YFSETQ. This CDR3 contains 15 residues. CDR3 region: CASGMGAGGSYEQYF. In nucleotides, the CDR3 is TGCGCCAGCGGCATGGGAGCGGGAGGCTCCTACGAGCAGTACTTC.

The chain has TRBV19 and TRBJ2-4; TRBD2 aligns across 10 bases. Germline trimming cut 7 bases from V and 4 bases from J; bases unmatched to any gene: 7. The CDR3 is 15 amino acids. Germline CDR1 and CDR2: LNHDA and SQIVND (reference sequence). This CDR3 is CASTGSGGAKNIQYF. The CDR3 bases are TGTGCCAGTACCGGGAGCGGGGGGGCTAAAAACATTCAGTACTTC. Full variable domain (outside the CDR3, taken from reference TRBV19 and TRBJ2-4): DGGITQSPKYLFRKEGQNVTLSCEQNLNHDAMYWYRQDPGQGLRLIYYSQIVNDFQKGDIAEGYSVSREKKESFPLTVTSAQKNPTAFYLCASTGSGGAKNIQYFGAGTRLSVL.

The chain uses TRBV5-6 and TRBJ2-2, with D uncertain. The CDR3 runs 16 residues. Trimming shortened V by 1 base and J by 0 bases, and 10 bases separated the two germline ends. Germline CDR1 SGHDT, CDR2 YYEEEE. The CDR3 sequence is CASSLLGRPNTGELFF. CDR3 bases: TGTGCCAGCAGCTTGCTCGGCAGGCCGAACACCGGGGAGCTGTTTTTT.

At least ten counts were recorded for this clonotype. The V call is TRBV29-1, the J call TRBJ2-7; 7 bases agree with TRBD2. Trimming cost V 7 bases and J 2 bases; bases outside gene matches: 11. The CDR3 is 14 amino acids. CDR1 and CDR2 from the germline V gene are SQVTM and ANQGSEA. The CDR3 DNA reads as TGCAGCGCCCGGACGGGGGAGGGTCCCTACGAGCAGTACTTC. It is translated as CSARTGEGPYEQYF.

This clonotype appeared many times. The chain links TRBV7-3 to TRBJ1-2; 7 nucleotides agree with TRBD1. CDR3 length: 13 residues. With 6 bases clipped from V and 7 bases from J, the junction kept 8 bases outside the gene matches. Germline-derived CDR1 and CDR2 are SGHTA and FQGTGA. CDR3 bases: TGTGCCAGCAGGACCGACAGGGCAAGTGGCTACACCTTC. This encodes CASRTDRASGYTF.

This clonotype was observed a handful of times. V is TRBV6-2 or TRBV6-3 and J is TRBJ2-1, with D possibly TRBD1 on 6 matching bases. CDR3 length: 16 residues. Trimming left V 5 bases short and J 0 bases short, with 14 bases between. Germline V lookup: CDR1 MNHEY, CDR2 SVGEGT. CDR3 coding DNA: TGTGCCAGCAGTGATGTGGGACAAAGCTCCTACAATGAGCAGTTCTTC. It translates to CASSDVGQSSYNEQFF.

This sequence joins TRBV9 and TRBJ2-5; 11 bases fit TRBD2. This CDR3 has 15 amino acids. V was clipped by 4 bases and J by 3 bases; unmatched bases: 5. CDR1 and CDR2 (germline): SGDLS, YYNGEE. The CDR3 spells CASSPGTSGKETQYF. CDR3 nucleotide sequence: TGTGCCAGCAGCCCCGGGACTAGCGGAAAAGAGACCCAGTACTTC.

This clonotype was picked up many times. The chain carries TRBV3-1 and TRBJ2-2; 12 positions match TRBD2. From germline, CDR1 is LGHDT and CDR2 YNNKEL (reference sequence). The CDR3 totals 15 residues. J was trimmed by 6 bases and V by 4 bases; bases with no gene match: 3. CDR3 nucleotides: TGTGCCAGCAGCCTCGGGACTAGCGGGTCCGGGGAGCTGTTTTTT. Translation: CASSLGTSGSGELFF.

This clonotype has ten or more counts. CDR3 DNA sequence: TGTGCCAGCAGGGGGAGGGTTGGTTTCTACGAGCAGTACTTC. Protein product: CASRGRVGFYEQYF. The chain joins TRBV28 to TRBJ2-7; 7 nucleotides align to TRBD2. Germline CDR1 MDHEN, CDR2 SYDVKM. V was clipped by 6 bases and J by 3 bases; unmatched bases: 8. The CDR3 loop spans 14 amino acids.

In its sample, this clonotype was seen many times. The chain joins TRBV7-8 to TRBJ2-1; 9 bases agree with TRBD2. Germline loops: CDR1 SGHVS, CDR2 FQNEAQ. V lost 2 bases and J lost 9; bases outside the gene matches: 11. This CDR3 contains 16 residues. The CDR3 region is CASSLPERGVTSEQFF. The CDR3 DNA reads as TGTGCCAGCAGCTTACCGGAGCGGGGGGTTACAAGTGAGCAGTTCTTC.

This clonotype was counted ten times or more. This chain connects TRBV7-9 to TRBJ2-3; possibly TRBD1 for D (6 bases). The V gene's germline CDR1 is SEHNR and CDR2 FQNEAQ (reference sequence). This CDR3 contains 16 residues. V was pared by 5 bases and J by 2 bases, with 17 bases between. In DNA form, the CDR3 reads TGTGCCAGCAGCCCAAGGGGGACCCAATACACAGATACGCAGTATTTT. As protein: CASSPRGTQYTDTQYF.

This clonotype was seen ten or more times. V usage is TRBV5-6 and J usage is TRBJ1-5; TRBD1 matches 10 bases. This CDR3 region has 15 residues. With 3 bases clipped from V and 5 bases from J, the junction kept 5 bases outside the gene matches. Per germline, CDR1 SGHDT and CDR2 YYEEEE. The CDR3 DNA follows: TGTGCCAGCAGCTGGGGACAGGGGATGGATCAGCCCCAGCATTTT. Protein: CASSWGQGMDQPQHF.

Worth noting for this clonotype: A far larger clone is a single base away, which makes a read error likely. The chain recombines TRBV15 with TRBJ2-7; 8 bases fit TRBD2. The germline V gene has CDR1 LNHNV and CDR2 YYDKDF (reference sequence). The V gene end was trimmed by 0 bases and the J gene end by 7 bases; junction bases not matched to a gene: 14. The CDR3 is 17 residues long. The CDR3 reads CATSRDLIAGPYNEQYF. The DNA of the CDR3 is TGTGCCACCAGCAGAGATCTAATAGCGGGGCCTTACAATGAGCAGTACTTC.

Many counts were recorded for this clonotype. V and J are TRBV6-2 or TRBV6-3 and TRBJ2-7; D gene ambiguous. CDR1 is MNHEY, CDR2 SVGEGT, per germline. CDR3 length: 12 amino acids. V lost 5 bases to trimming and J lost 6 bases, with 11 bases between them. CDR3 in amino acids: CASSLGFTEQYF. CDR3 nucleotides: TGTGCCAGCAGTCTAGGATTTACCGAGCAGTACTTC.

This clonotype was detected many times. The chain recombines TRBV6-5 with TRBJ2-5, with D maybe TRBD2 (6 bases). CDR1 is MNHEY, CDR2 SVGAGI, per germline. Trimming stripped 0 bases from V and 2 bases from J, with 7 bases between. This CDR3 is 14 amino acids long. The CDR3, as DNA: TGTGCCAGCAGTTACTCGGGGGGACAAGAGACCCAGTACTTC. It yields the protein CASSYSGGQETQYF.

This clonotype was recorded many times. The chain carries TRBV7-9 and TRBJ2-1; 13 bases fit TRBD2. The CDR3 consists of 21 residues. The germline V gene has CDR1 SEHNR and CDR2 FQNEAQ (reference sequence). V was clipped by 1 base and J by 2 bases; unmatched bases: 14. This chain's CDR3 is CASSLGGIGGTSGMAYNEQFF. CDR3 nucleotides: TGTGCCAGCAGCTTAGGGGGGATAGGGGGGACTAGCGGGATGGCCTACAATGAGCAGTTCTTC. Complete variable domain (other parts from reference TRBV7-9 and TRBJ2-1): DTGVSQNPRHKITKRGQNVTFRCDPISEHNRLYWYRQTLGQGPEFLTYFQNEAQLEKSRLLSDRFSAERPKGSFSTLEIQRTEQGDSAMYLCASSLGGIGGTSGMAYNEQFFGPGTRLTVL.

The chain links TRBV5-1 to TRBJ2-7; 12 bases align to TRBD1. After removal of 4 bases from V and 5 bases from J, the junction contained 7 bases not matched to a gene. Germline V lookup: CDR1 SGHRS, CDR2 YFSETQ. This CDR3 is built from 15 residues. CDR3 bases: TGCGCCAGCAGCCCCCGGGACAGGGGGCCCCACGAGCAGTACTTC. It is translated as CASSPRDRGPHEQYF.

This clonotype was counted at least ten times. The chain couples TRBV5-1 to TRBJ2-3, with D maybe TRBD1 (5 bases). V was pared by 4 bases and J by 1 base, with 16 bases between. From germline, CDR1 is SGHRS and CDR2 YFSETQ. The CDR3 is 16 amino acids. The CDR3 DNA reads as TGCGCCAGCAGCCTAACCCAGGGATCTCGCACAGATACGCAGTATTTT. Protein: CASSLTQGSRTDTQYF.

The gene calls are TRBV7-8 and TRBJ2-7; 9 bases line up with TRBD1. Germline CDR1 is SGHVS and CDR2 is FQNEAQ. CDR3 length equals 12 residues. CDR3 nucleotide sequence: TGTGCTTCCGGGACAGGGAGTGACGAGCAGTACTTC. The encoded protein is CASGTGSDEQYF.

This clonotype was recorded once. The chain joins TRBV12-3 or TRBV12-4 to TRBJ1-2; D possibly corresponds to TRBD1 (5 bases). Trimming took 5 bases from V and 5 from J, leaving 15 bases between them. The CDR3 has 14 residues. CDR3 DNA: TGTGCCAGCAGTCTCGTGGACGGGGGATATGGCTACACCTTC. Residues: CASSLVDGGYGYTF.

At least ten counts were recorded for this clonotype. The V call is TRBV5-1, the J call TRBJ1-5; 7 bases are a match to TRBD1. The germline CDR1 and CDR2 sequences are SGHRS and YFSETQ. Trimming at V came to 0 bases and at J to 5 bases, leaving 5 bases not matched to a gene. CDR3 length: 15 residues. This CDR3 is CASSLGQGWDQPQHF. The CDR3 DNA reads TGCGCCAGCAGCTTGGGACAGGGCTGGGATCAGCCCCAGCATTTT.